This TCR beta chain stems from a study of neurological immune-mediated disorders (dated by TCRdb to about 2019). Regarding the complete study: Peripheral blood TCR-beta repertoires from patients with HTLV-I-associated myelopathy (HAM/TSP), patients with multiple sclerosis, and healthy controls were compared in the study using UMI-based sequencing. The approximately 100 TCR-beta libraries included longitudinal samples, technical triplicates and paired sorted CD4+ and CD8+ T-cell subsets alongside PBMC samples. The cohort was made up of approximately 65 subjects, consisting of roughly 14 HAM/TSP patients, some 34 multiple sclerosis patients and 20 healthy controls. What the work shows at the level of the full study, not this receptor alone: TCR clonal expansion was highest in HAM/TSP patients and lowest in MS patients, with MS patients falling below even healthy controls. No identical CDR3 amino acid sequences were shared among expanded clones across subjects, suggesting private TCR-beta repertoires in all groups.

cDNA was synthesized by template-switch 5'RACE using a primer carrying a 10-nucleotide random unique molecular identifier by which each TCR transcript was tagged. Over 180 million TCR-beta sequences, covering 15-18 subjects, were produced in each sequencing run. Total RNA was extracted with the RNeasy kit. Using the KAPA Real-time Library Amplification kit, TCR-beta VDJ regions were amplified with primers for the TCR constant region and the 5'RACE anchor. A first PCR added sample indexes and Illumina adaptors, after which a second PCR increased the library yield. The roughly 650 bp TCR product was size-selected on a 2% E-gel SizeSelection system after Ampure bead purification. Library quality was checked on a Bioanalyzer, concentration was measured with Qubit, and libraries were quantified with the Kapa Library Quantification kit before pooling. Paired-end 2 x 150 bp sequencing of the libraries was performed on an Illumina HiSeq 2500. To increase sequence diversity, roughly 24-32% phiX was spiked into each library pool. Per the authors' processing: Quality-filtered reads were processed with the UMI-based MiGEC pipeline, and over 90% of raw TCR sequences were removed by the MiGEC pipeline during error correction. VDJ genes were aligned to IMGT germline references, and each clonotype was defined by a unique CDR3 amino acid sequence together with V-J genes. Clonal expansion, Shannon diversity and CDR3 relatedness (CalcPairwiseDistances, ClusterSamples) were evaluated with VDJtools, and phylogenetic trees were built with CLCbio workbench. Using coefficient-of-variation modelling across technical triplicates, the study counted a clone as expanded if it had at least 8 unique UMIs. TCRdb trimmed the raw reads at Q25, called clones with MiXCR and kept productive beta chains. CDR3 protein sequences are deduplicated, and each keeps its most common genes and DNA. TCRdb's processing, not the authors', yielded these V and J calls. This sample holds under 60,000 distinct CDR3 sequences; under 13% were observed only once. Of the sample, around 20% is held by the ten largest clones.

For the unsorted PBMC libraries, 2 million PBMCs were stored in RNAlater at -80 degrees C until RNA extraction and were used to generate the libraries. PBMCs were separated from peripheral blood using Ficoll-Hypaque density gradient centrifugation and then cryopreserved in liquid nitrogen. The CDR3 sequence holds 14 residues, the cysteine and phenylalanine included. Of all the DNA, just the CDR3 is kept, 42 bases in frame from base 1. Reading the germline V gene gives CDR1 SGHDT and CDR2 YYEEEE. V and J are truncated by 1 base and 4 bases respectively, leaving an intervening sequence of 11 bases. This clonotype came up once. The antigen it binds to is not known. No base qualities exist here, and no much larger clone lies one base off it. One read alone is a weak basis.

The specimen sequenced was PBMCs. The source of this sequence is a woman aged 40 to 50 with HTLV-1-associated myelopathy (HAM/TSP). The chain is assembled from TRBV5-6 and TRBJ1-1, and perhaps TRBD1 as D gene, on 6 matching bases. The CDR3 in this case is CASSLWGAGTEAFF. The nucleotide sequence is TGTGCCAGCAGCTTGTGGGGGGCTGGCACTGAAGCTTTCTTT.